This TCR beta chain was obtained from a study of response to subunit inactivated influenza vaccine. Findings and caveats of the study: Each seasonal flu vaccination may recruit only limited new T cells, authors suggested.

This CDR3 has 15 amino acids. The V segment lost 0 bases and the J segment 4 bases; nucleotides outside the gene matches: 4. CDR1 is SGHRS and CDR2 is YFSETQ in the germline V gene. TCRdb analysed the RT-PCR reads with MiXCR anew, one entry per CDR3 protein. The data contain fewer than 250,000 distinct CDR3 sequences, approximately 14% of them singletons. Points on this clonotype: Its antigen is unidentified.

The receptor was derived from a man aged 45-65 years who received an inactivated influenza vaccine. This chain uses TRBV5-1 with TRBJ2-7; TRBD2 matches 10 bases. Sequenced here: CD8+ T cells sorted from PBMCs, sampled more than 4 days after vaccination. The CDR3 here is CASSLGASGSYEQYF. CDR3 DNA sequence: TGCGCCAGCAGCTTGGGTGCTAGCGGGAGTTACGAGCAGTACTTC.